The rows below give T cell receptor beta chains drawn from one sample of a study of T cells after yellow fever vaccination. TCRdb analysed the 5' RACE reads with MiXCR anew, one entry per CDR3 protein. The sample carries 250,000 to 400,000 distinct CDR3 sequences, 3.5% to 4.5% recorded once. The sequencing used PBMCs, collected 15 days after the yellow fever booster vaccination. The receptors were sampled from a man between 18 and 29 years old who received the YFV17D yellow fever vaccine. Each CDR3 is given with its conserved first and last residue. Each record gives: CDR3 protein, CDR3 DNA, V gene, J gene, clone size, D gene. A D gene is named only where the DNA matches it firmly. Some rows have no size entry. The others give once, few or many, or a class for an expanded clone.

CDR3: CASSYPPAGADTEAFF; DNA: TGTGCCAGCAGCTATCCCCCTGCAGGGGCGGACACTGAAGCTTTCTTT; V: TRBV7-6; J: TRBJ1-1; size: .; D: .
CDR3: CAIERGNTEAFF; DNA: TGTGCCATCGAGCGGGGGAACACTGAAGCTTTCTTT; V: TRBV7-9; J: TRBJ1-1; size: many; D: .
CDR3: CASNRDSYNEQFF; DNA: TGTGCCAGCAATCGGGACAGCTACAATGAGCAGTTCTTC; V: TRBV12-3/TRBV12-4; J: TRBJ2-1; size: many; D: TRBD1
CDR3: CASSLDLSSGGQETQYF; DNA: TGTGCCAGCAGCTTAGATCTTTCTAGCGGGGGACAAGAGACCCAGTACTTC; V: TRBV7-9; J: TRBJ2-5; size: few; D: TRBD2
CDR3: CASSSGQGENIQYF; DNA: TGCGCCAGCAGCTCCGGACAGGGGGAAAACATTCAGTACTTC; V: TRBV5-1; J: TRBJ2-4; size: few; D: TRBD1
CDR3: CASSFGFKRGETQYF; DNA: TGTGCCAGCAGCTTCGGGTTCAAGCGTGGGGAGACCCAGTACTTC; V: TRBV7-3; J: TRBJ2-5; size: few; D: .
CDR3: CASSRDQLTGELFF; DNA: TGTGCCAGCAGCCGGGACCAACTCACCGGGGAGCTGTTTTTT; V: TRBV7-7; J: TRBJ2-2; size: few; D: .
CDR3: CASSHGQFLSDSNQPQHF; DNA: TGTGCCAGCAGCCATGGGCAGTTCCTATCCGATAGCAATCAGCCCCAGCATTTT; V: TRBV4-2; J: TRBJ1-5; size: few; D: .
CDR3: CASRRGLGSSYEQYF; DNA: TGTGCCAGCAGGCGGGGGCTTGGGAGCTCCTACGAGCAGTACTTC; V: TRBV7-9; J: TRBJ2-7; size: many; D: .
CDR3: CASSWGQFEGDEQYF; DNA: TGCGCCAGCAGCTGGGGACAGTTCGAAGGGGACGAGCAGTACTTC; V: TRBV5-1; J: TRBJ2-7; size: many; D: TRBD1
CDR3: CASSGIQGQPQHF; DNA: TGTGCCAGCAGCGGGATCCAGGGTCAGCCCCAGCATTTT; V: TRBV7-9; J: TRBJ1-5; size: few; D: .
CDR3: CASSQYTGGATDTQYF; DNA: TGTGCCAGCAGCCAGTATACAGGGGGCGCGACAGATACGCAGTATTTT; V: TRBV3-1; J: TRBJ2-3; size: .; D: TRBD1
CDR3: CASSSGGPNEKLFF; DNA: TGTGCCAGCAGCTCAGGGGGCCCTAATGAAAAACTGTTTTTT; V: TRBV5-4; J: TRBJ1-4; size: few; D: TRBD1
CDR3: CASSQEGHLNTDAFF; DNA: TGCGCCAGCAGCCAAGAGGGACACCTGAACACTGACGCTTTCTTT; V: TRBV4-3; J: TRBJ1-1; size: once; D: .
CDR3: CASSFRTGSYTEAFF; DNA: TGCGCCAGCAGCTTTCGGACAGGGAGTTATACTGAAGCTTTCTTT; V: TRBV5-1; J: TRBJ1-1; size: many; D: TRBD1
CDR3: CASSYITGSGELFF; DNA: TGTGCCAGCAGTTATATCACAGGGTCCGGGGAGCTGTTTTTT; V: TRBV6-5; J: TRBJ2-2; size: .; D: .
CDR3: CASSLPGRMNTEAFF; DNA: TGCGCCAGCAGCCTCCCGGGACGCATGAACACTGAAGCTTTCTTT; V: TRBV5-1; J: TRBJ1-1; size: many; D: .
CDR3: CASSAIGDKQYF; DNA: TGTGCCAGCAGCGCCATCGGTGATAAGCAGTACTTC; V: TRBV7-9; J: TRBJ2-7; size: few; D: .
CDR3: CASSWKVLGTQYF; DNA: TGTGCCAGCAGCTGGAAGGTGTTGGGGACGCAGTATTTT; V: TRBV7-2; J: TRBJ2-3; size: many; D: .
CDR3: CASSQWSANYGYTF; DNA: TGCGCCAGCAGCCAGTGGTCAGCTAACTATGGCTACACCTTC; V: TRBV4-1; J: TRBJ1-2; size: .; D: .
CDR3: CASSLLSGMDETQYF; DNA: TGTGCCAGCAGCCTCCTGTCGGGTATGGACGAGACCCAGTACTTC; V: TRBV7-2; J: TRBJ2-5; size: few; D: .
CDR3: CASSHQGGTQYF; DNA: TGCGCCAGCAGCCATCAGGGAGGTACGCAGTATTTT; V: TRBV4-3; J: TRBJ2-3; size: many; D: .
CDR3: CASSYNRLRNEQFF; DNA: TGTGCCAGCAGTTACAATAGGTTGCGCAATGAGCAGTTCTTC; V: TRBV6-5; J: TRBJ2-1; size: many; D: .
CDR3: CASAHTWRDSPLHF; DNA: TGTGCCAGCGCTCACACGTGGAGGGATTCACCCCTCCACTTT; V: TRBV6-5; J: TRBJ1-6; size: .; D: .
CDR3: CASRLAGSSYNEQFF; DNA: TGTGCCAGCAGGCTAGCGGGTTCCTCTTACAATGAGCAGTTCTTC; V: TRBV28; J: TRBJ2-1; size: few; D: TRBD2
CDR3: CASGRGHQETQYF; DNA: TGTGCCAGCGGCCGAGGGCACCAAGAGACCCAGTACTTC; V: TRBV7-6; J: TRBJ2-5; size: many; D: .
CDR3: CASSLRSGGVYEQYF; DNA: TGTGCCAGCAGCTTAAGGTCAGGGGGAGTCTACGAGCAGTACTTC; V: TRBV7-7; J: TRBJ2-7; size: few; D: TRBD1
CDR3: CATGTPGTSGGADYNEQFF; DNA: TGTGCCACTGGGACCCCAGGGACTAGCGGGGGGGCCGACTACAATGAGCAGTTCTTC; V: TRBV7-9; J: TRBJ2-1; size: few; D: TRBD2
CDR3: CASSPEYLSTDTQYF; DNA: TGTGCCAGCAGCCCGGAGTACCTGAGCACAGATACGCAGTATTTT; V: TRBV7-2; J: TRBJ2-3; size: .; D: .
CDR3: CASSLQTGWGEAFF; DNA: TGTGCCAGCAGCTTACAGACAGGGTGGGGCGAAGCTTTCTTT; V: TRBV11-2; J: TRBJ1-1; size: many; D: TRBD1
CDR3: CASSSWGYANTGELFF; DNA: TGTGCCAGCAGCTCCTGGGGATACGCGAACACCGGGGAGCTGTTTTTT; V: TRBV7-2; J: TRBJ2-2; size: few; D: .
CDR3: CASSQDITGWETQYF; DNA: TGCGCCAGCAGCCAAGATATTACAGGGTGGGAGACCCAGTACTTC; V: TRBV4-3; J: TRBJ2-5; size: many; D: .
CDR3: CASSGVAGAQYF; DNA: TGTGCCAGCAGTGGAGTGGCCGGTGCGCAGTATTTT; V: TRBV6-5; J: TRBJ2-3; size: few; D: .
CDR3: CASTGGADTQYF; DNA: TGTGCCTCCACGGGGGGCGCAGATACGCAGTATTTT; V: TRBV12-3/TRBV12-4; J: TRBJ2-3; size: many; D: .
CDR3: CASSLVWAGGAVGSYGYTF; DNA: TGCGCCAGCAGCTTGGTTTGGGCAGGGGGCGCCGTTGGCAGCTATGGCTACACCTTC; V: TRBV5-1; J: TRBJ1-2; size: .; D: TRBD1
CDR3: CASRGAREAETQYF; DNA: TGTGCCAGCAGGGGCGCCCGGGAAGCAGAGACCCAGTACTTC; V: TRBV6-2/TRBV6-3; J: TRBJ2-5; size: .; D: .
CDR3: CASSLAGAGGDYGYTF; DNA: TGTGCCAGCAGCTTAGCTGGGGCAGGGGGGGACTATGGCTACACCTTC; V: TRBV7-6; J: TRBJ1-2; size: many; D: TRBD1
CDR3: CSATSGDNYGYTF; DNA: TGCAGTGCTACCTCGGGCGATAACTATGGCTACACCTTC; V: TRBV20-1; J: TRBJ1-2; size: many; D: .
CDR3: CAISDLGGTSYEQYF; DNA: TGTGCCATCAGTGACCTGGGAGGCACTTCCTACGAGCAGTACTTC; V: TRBV10-3; J: TRBJ2-7; size: many; D: .